A selection of T cell receptor beta chains follows, all from one sample in a study. TCRdb itself ran the 5' RACE reads through MiXCR, one entry per CDR3 protein. The sample carries about 41,000 distinct CDR3 sequences, around 30% recorded once. The sequenced sample was memory CD4+ T cells sorted from a lymph node. The receptors stem from a female donor with breast cancer. Each CDR3 is given without its conserved first and last residue. Clone sizes are given selectively: once, few, many, or a class where the clone is expanded.

j_call v_call clone_size cdr3_aa
TRBJ2-1 TRBV24-1 NA ATSEGTSEQF
TRBJ2-1 TRBV7-2 NA ASSHAGPGQGVNEQF
TRBJ2-5 TRBV2 NA ASSSGTVFQY
TRBJ1-5 TRBV4-1 NA ASSQRLQSLQPQH
TRBJ2-1 TRBV20-1 few SAMGPTSNEQF
TRBJ1-2 TRBV7-2 NA ASSLVAAANYGYT
TRBJ2-3 TRBV27 many ATRGLADTQY
TRBJ2-4 TRBV12-3/TRBV12-4 medium-sized ASTPGQGVAKNIQY
TRBJ2-2 TRBV7-9 few ASSPPKSSSGELF
TRBJ1-5 TRBV15 NA ATSRAGGPPQH
TRBJ2-3 TRBV24-1 few ATSRGTDTQC
TRBJ2-1 TRBV4-1 NA ASSRLLGLQI
TRBJ2-5 TRBV2 NA ASSVGRGGETQY
TRBJ2-7 TRBV12-3/TRBV12-4 NA ASSLAGFGEQY